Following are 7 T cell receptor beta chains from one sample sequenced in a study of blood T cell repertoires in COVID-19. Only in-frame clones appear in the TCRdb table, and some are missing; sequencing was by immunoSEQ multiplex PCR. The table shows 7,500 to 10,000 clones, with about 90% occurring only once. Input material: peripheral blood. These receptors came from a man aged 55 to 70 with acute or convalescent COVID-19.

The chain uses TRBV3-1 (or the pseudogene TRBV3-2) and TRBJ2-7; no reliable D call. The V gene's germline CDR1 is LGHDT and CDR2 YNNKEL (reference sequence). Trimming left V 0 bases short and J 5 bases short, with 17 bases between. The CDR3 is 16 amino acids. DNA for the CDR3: TGTGCCAGCAGCCAAGATCCCGTCAGGTACAGTCACGAGCAGTACGTC. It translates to CASSQDPVRYSHEQYV.

DNA for the CDR3: TGTGCCAGCAGGACGGGGAATAGCAATCAGCCCCAGCATTTT. Its protein is CASRTGNSNQPQHF. The rearrangement links TRBV6-1 to TRBJ1-5; D unresolved. The germline gives CDR1 MNHNS, CDR2 SASEGT. Trimming took 6 bases from V and 0 from J, leaving 9 bases between them. This CDR3 is 14 amino acids long.

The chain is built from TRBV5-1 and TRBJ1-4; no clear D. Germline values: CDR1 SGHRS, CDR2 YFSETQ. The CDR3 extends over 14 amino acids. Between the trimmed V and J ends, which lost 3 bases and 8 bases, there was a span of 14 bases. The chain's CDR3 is CASSYDTNGEKLFF. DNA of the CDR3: TGCGCCAGCAGCTACGACACCAATGGGGAAAAACTGTTTTTT.

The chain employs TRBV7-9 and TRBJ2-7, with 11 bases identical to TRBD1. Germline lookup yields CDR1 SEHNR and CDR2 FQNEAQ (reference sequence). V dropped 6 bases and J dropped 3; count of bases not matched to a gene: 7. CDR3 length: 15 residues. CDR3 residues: CASSYAGTGGYEQYF. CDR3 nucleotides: TGTGCCAGCAGTTACGCCGGGACAGGGGGCTACGAGCAGTACTTC.

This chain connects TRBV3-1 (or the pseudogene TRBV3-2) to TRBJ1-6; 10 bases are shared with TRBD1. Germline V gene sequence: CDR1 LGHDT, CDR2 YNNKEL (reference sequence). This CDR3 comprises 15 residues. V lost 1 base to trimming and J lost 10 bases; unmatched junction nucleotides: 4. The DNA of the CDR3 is TGTGCCAGCAGCCAAGCCGGGACAGGGGAATCACCCCTCCACTTT. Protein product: CASSQAGTGESPLHF.

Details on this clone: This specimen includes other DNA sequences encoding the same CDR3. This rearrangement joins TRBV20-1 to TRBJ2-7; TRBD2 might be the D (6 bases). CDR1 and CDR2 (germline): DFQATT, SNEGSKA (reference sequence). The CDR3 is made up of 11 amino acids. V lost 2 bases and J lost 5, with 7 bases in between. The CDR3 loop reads CSARSGHEQYV. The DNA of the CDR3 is TGCAGTGCTAGAAGCGGGCACGAGCAGTACGTC.

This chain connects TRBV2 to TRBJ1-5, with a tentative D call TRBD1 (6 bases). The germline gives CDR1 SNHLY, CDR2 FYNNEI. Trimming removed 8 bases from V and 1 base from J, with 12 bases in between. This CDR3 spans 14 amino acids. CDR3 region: CASGGGGSNQPQHF. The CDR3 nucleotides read TGTGCCAGCGGGGGGGGCGGCAGCAATCAGCCCCAGCATTTT.